This TCR beta chain was observed in a study of OX40 agonist ivuxolimab in advanced cancers. Study-level background: A male proportion of about 86% was recorded, with mean age around 60 years and range roughly 20 to 85.

With regard to this clone: What it binds is not known.

The CDR3 has 17 residues. Germline V lookup: CDR1 SNHLY, CDR2 FYNNEI. The germline V and J ends were trimmed by 3 bases and 4 bases, with 19 bases remaining between them. TCRdb's copy holds only in-frame clones and misses some; the assay was immunoSEQ multiplex PCR. The repertoire has some 44,000 clones, more than 75% of them found once; the top ten carry 0.3% to 0.4%. Whole-study results and caveats: Averaged across samples, CD8+ T cells carried more expanded clones than CD4+ did. Expansion of clones was among the lowest in partial responders at 0.1-3.0 mg/kg.

The sequence derives from an adult with an advanced solid tumor such as melanoma, head and neck, liver or kidney cancer. This chain connects TRBV2 to TRBJ2-1; tentative D call: TRBD1 (5 bases). This sample comprised CD4+ or CD8+ T cells sorted from blood, obtained in a trial of the OX40 agonist ivuxolimab. This CDR3 reads CASSEQQGDHLYNEQFF. The DNA for the CDR3 is TGTGCCAGCAGTGAGCAGCAGGGCGATCACCTTTACAATGAGCAGTTCTTC.